The present entry profiles one TCR beta chain with its context. In its sample, this clonotype was seen a few times. Its antigen is currently not known. Per-base quality was not reported, and no clone a single base away is much larger than it. The data belong to a study of blood T cells in healthy people across ages (dated by TCRdb to 2014 to 2015). Broadly, across the study: In model experiments, template switching captured roughly one uniquely barcoded TCR beta cDNA molecule for every two T cells. The study analyzed two additional independent replicas of 1 million unique cDNA reads from the same blood draw for two donors, one aged 18 to 29 and one aged 80 or older. Donors were grouped into four age groups: young (average approximately 15 years), middle-aged (39), aged (around 60) and long-lived (less than 85). To track age-related changes in TCR beta repertoire diversity, the study relied on deep sequencing normalized with unique cDNA molecular identifiers. Donors of different ages were randomly distributed across sequencing lanes to avoid experimental bias.

Summary of the overall study and its limitations: Compared with the aged group, the long-lived group had more naive CD4+ T cells, fewer expanded clones and increased TCR diversity, a pattern suggesting age selection. Total diversity estimates from one million sequenced T cells were considered lower bounds and underestimates. Because profiling used bulk unsorted PBMCs, naive and antigen-experienced compartments could not be compared conclusively. As age increased, observed TCR beta diversity per million T cells dropped in a roughly linear way, and a significant reduction was already evident by age about 40. There was a strong correlation between observed TCR beta diversity and the percentage of naive T cells measured by flow cytometry. The CMV infection status of donors was not known, potentially confounding age-related changes in expanded clonotypes.

Libraries came from 5' RACE. Data came from an Illumina HiSeq 2500. The second PCR ran for about 7 to 11 cycles and used a J-beta primer mix along with a sample-barcoded 5' primer. A unique molecular identifier was introduced onto each TCR beta cDNA molecule by a template-switch 5' adaptor carrying 12 random nucleotides. Each sample yielded at least 2.5 million CDR3-containing paired-end reads. All of the RNA was converted into first-strand cDNA using the Mint cDNA synthesis kit, with a TRBC-specific oligonucleotide serving as the primer. All cDNA was treated with uracil-DNA glycosylase and then went through a first 18-cycle PCR with the universal primers M1SS and BC2_uni_R. On the study's bioinformatics: For normalization, 1 million high-quality reads were randomly selected from each sample, with every read carrying a distinct molecular identifier. Instead of being binned into consensus sequences, reads that shared molecular identifiers were thrown out. MiTCR, run with a Q25 quality threshold and the strictest error-elimination algorithm, handled CDR3 identification, clonotype clustering and error correction. A nonparametric unseen species model with Euler transformation was used to estimate lower-bound total TCR beta diversity. TCRdb reanalyzed the raw reads on its own, using fastp at Q25 for trimming and MiXCR for clone calling, and kept in-frame beta chains. Rows with a matching CDR3 protein are joined into one entry that keeps the most common DNA and genes. The V and J calls come from TCRdb's annotation, not from the publication. The sample contains under 1 million distinct CDR3 sequences, more than 40% of them found a single time. The top ten clonotypes cover roughly a fifth of the sample.

The roughly 39 donors, aged roughly 6 to 90 years, were systemically healthy Caucasian individuals from Russia. Each donor gave ten milliliters of peripheral blood, drawn into EDTA-treated Vacutainer tubes. Ficoll-Paque density-gradient centrifugation was used to isolate PBMCs, with at least 7 million per sample. Trizol reagent was used to extract total RNA from the PBMCs, yielding at least 6 micrograms per sample. For every donor, an aliquot of PBMCs went through flow cytometry to measure the percentages of naive CD45RAhigh/CD27high T cells. Sequenced: blood. The receptor was isolated from a man in his sixties in good health.

In nucleotide form, the sequence is TGTGCCAGCAGCTTAGGTCACAGGGACGCCTACGAGCAGTACTTC. This gives the protein CASSLGHRDAYEQYF. The sequence is built from TRBV7-2 and TRBJ2-7, with a weak D call of TRBD1 (6 bases match). Taken from cysteine to phenylalanine, the CDR3 has 15 residues. Only CDR3 DNA remains: 45 bases, in frame from the first base. V is pared back by 1 base and J by 2 bases, with 12 bases lying between the germline termini. Reading the germline V gene gives CDR1 SGHTA and CDR2 FQGNSA.